These 18 T cell receptor beta chains originate from one sample sequenced in a study of T cell clonality in common variable immunodeficiency. Method: immunoSEQ multiplex PCR; TCRdb's copy keeps in-frame clones and lacks some. Singletons are absent from the sample, which has about 60,000 clones. Specimen: peripheral blood mononuclear cells. All receptors derive from a person aged 18 to 70 in good health.

This clone was observed at least ten times. One end of the junction does not line up with germline, which may come from a read error. The read falls 3 residues short of the CDR3 end, and the missing part is taken from the germline J gene. The chain employs TRBV4-2 and TRBJ2-5; the match to TRBD2 covers 10 bases. Germline CDR1 is LGHNA and CDR2 is YNFKEQ. CDR3 length: 16 amino acids. The covered CDR3 bases are TGCGCCAGCAGCCAAGATGTAACTAGCGGGATGGAGACC. Translating gives CASSQDVTSGMET. The whole CDR3 sequence reads CASSQDVTSGMETQYF.

At least ten counts were recorded for this clone. The sequence runs out 3 residues before the end of the CDR3; the remainder is reconstructed from the germline J gene. The J gene is TRBJ1-4, the V gene TRBV5-1, with 9 bases that match TRBD1. This CDR3 contains 16 residues. V dropped 0 bases and J dropped 5; count of bases not matched to a gene: 5. Germline lookup yields CDR1 SGHRS and CDR2 YFSETQ. CDR3 DNA (partial): TGCGCCAGCAGCTTGGGACTGACAGGGGGGAATGAAAAA. Amino acid sequence: CASSLGLTGGNEK. The CDR3 in full is CASSLGLTGGNEKLFF.

The sample holds many counts of this clone. The missing CDR3 end, 3 residues past where the read stops, is filled in from the germline J gene. The rearrangement uses TRBV5-1 and TRBJ2-1, with a weak D call TRBD2 (7 bases). The V end lost 4 bases, the J end lost 4 bases, and 18 bases lay between the germline ends. Germline CDR1 and CDR2: SGHRS and YFSETQ. The CDR3 spans 16 residues. The CDR3 bases that were read are TGCGCCAGCAGCCCTGAGTGGGGGGGCCAATACAATGAG. This translates into CASSPEWGGQYNE. The entire CDR3 reads CASSPEWGGQYNEQFF.

This clone was recorded many times. The DNA read from the CDR3 is TGTGCCAGCAGGGAAGCGGGGGGTGAG. Its translation: CASREAGGE. The CDR3 in full is CASREAGGEQFF. The J gene is TRBJ2-1, the V gene TRBV28; TRBD2 agrees at 9 bases. The read finishes 3 residues shy of the CDR3 end, and the germline J gene is used to complete it. The CDR3 covers 12 residues. Germline CDR1 reads MDHEN; CDR2 reads SYDVKM. J was trimmed by 9 bases and V by 6 bases; bases with no gene match: 3.

CDR3 bases read: TGTGCCAGCTCACCACAGCAGGCAAATTCACCC. Residues: CASSPQQANSP. The full-length CDR3 reads as CASSPQQANSPLHF. V is TRBV18 and J is TRBJ1-6; D is unresolved. The read finishes 3 residues shy of the CDR3 end, and the germline J gene is used to complete it. The CDR3 is 14 amino acids. From germline, CDR1 is KGHSH and CDR2 LQKENI. Trimming pared 1 base from V and 7 bases from J, leaving 8 bases between.

This clone was seen ten or more times. The sequence runs out 3 residues before the end of the CDR3; the remainder is reconstructed from the germline J gene. The gene calls are TRBV7-2 and TRBJ2-3, with TRBD2 identical over 7 bases. The CDR3 has 14 residues. Trimming took 3 bases from V and 4 from J; bases not matched to a gene: 4. Germline V gene data show CDR1 as SGHTA and CDR2 as FQGNSA. This chain's CDR3 is CASSFVGGADTQYF. CDR3 DNA (partial): TGTGCCAGCAGCTTCGTGGGAGGGGCAGATACG.

This clone was detected ten times or more. The read ends 3 residues before the CDR3 terminus; that terminus is restored from the germline J gene. The chain combines TRBV7-2 with TRBJ2-3; D remains ambiguous. CDR3 length equals 12 residues. CDR1 and CDR2 from the germline V gene are SGHTA and FQGNSA. V was cut by 1 base and J by 6 bases, with 5 bases left in between. The CDR3: CASSLEADTQYF. CDR3 DNA, as far as it was read: TGTGCCAGCAGCTTAGAAGCGGATACG.

This clone was observed at least ten times. The sequenced fragment ends 3 residues before the CDR3 boundary, so the rest is inferred from the germline J gene. This chain links TRBV5-1 with TRBJ2-7, with a possible D match to TRBD2 (5 bases). Germline CDR1 SGHRS, CDR2 YFSETQ. V shed 4 bases and J shed 5 bases, with 22 bases lying between them. The CDR3 consists of 16 residues. CDR3 sequence: CASSIGFGPRVDEQYF. The sequenced CDR3 bases are TGCGCCAGCAGCATTGGGTTTGGGCCGAGGGTTGACGAG.

This clone was observed many times. The read ends 3 residues before the CDR3 terminus; that terminus is restored from the germline J gene. The chain recombines TRBV7-2 with TRBJ2-2; maybe TRBD1 (5 bases). V was cut by 2 bases and J by 4 bases, with 11 bases left in between. The CDR3 runs to 15 residues. The V gene's germline CDR1 is SGHTA and CDR2 FQGNSA. CDR3 residues: CASSLTTGVTGELFF. CDR3 DNA, as far as it was read: TGTGCCAGCAGCTTAACTACAGGTGTCACCGGGGAG.

In its sample, this clone was seen many times. The read stops 3 residues short of the end of the CDR3; the missing end is completed from the germline J gene. The chain recombines TRBV7-8 with TRBJ1-5, with 9 bases lining up with TRBD1. Per germline, CDR1 SGHVS and CDR2 FQNEAQ. Trimming cost V 2 bases and J 3 bases; bases outside gene matches: 5. CDR3 length equals 16 residues. CDR3 sequence: CASSLTGQGHNQPQHF. The sequenced part of the CDR3 DNA is TGTGCCAGCAGCTTAACTGGACAGGGGCACAATCAGCCC.

This clone was counted at least ten times. The CDR3 goes on 3 residues after the read ends, and that part is filled in from the germline J gene. The V call is TRBV28, the J call TRBJ2-1, with 9 bases fitting TRBD1. Germline assignment: CDR1 MDHEN and CDR2 SYDVKM. CDR3 length equals 16 residues. V lost 4 bases and J lost 7; bases outside the gene matches: 11. The CDR3 loop is CASSSLGTGYANEQFF. Partial CDR3 DNA: TGTGCCAGCAGTTCCCTCGGGACAGGGTATGCGAATGAG.

This clone appeared a few times. The read ends 3 residues before the CDR3 terminus; that terminus is restored from the germline J gene. This chain uses TRBV6-4 with TRBJ1-5; 9 bases are shared with TRBD1. The CDR3 extends over 16 amino acids. V was clipped by 2 bases and J by 3 bases; unmatched bases: 5. The germline V gene has CDR1 MRHNA and CDR2 SNTAGT. The sequenced CDR3 bases are TGTGCCAGCAGTGACGGGACAGGGACCGACAATCAGCCC. Residues: CASSDGTGTDNQP. The complete CDR3 protein is CASSDGTGTDNQPQHF.

This clone was counted many times. The read gets to within 3 residues of the CDR3 end, and the germline J gene fills in the rest. The chain is built from TRBV11-3 and TRBJ2-7, with D unresolved. Germline-derived CDR1 and CDR2 are SGHNT and YENEEA. The CDR3 is made up of 13 amino acids. Between the trimmed V and J ends, which lost 1 base and 2 bases, there was a span of 6 bases. This CDR3 reads CASSLVQTYEQYF. The CDR3 bases that were read are TGTGCCAGCAGCTTAGTTCAGACCTACGAG.

This clone was seen ten or more times. The read finishes 3 residues shy of the CDR3 end, and the germline J gene is used to complete it. The chain combines TRBV7-9 with TRBJ1-2; no clear D. The V end lost 1 base, the J end lost 4 bases, and 7 bases lay between the germline ends. Germline V gene lookup returns CDR1 SEHNR and CDR2 FQNEAQ (reference sequence). This CDR3 has 13 residues. CDR3 DNA (partial): TGTGCCAGCAGCTTAGACGGTACCTATGGC. Protein: CASSLDGTYG. The full-length CDR3 reads as CASSLDGTYGYTF.

Concerning this clone: The read falls 3 residues short of the CDR3 end, and the missing part is taken from the germline J gene. The genes are TRBV11-2 and TRBJ2-7, with 10 bases aligning to TRBD2. Per germline, CDR1 SGHAT and CDR2 FQNNGV. This CDR3 spans 15 amino acids. With V trimmed by 4 bases and J by 5 bases, 8 bases remained unmatched. The sequenced CDR3 bases are TGTGCCAGCAGCTCCGCCTTAGCGGGAGGTGACGAG. Protein product: CASSSALAGGDE. The full CDR3 is CASSSALAGGDEQYF.

This clone was observed many times. The read terminates 3 residues ahead of where the CDR3 ends, so the germline J gene completes it. The chain carries TRBV7-2 and TRBJ2-3; 10 bases align to TRBD1. The CDR3 length is 15 residues. CDR1 is SGHTA, CDR2 FQGNSA, per germline. The J segment lost 4 bases and the V segment lost 3 bases, leaving 4 bases of the junction unmatched. The CDR3 loop reads CASSFTGQGADTQYF. CDR3 DNA, as far as it was read: TGTGCCAGCAGCTTCACCGGACAGGGGGCAGATACG.

This clone was seen many times. Read sequence stops 3 residues before the CDR3 end, and the germline J gene provides the missing end. This chain links TRBV30 with TRBJ1-4; 7 nucleotides line up with TRBD1. Germline CDR1 reads GTSNPN; CDR2 reads SVGIG (reference sequence). The CDR3 is 14 amino acids. Trimming removed 5 bases from V and 5 bases from J; junction bases left unmatched: 8. CDR3 sequence reads: CAWGTVGSNEKLFF. CDR3 DNA, as far as it was read: TGTGCCTGGGGGACAGTGGGTTCCAATGAAAAA.

Ten or more counts support this clone. The missing CDR3 end, 3 residues past where the read stops, is filled in from the germline J gene. The chain combines TRBV10-1 with TRBJ1-1; D remains ambiguous. V was trimmed by 4 bases and J by 2 bases, leaving 11 bases between them. Per the germline V gene, CDR1 is WNHNN and CDR2 is SYGVQD (reference sequence). CDR3 length equals 14 residues. CDR3 bases read: TGCGCCAGCAGTGCCGGACGGGGAAACACTGAA. Translated: CASSAGRGNTE. The full CDR3 is CASSAGRGNTEAFF.